The 32 T cell receptor beta chains below were found in one sample sequenced in a study of blood T cell repertoires in COVID-19. The method was immunoSEQ multiplex PCR; TCRdb's version includes in-frame clones alone and lacks a portion of them. The table shows a few hundred thousand clones, with about nine tenths occurring only once. The sequenced sample was PBMCs or T cells enriched from blood (not recorded which). Receptors were obtained from a woman aged 40 to 50 who had recovered from COVID-19.

This chain connects TRBV7-9 to TRBJ1-4; TRBD1 matches 8 bases. The germline CDR1 and CDR2 sequences are SEHNR and FQNEAQ (reference sequence). This CDR3 is built from 16 residues. V lost 2 bases, J lost 6 bases, and 8 bases stayed unmatched. The chain's CDR3 is CASSLSWTGFDEKLFF. CDR3 DNA: TGTGCCAGCAGCTTATCCTGGACAGGGTTTGATGAAAAACTGTTTTTT.

CDR3 bases: TGTGCCAGCTCACAAGAGGTTAACACCGGGGAGCTGTTTTTT. It yields the protein CASSQEVNTGELFF. The rearrangement uses TRBV18 and TRBJ2-2; D call uncertain. Trimming shortened V by 4 bases and J by 2 bases, and 8 bases separated the two germline ends. CDR1 KGHSH and CDR2 LQKENI come from the germline V gene. The CDR3 consists of 14 residues. Variable domain in full (rest from reference TRBV18 and TRBJ2-2): NAGVMQNPRHLVRRRGQEARLRCSPMKGHSHVYWYRQLPEEGLKFMVYLQKENIIDESGMPKERFSAEFPKEGPSILRIQQVVRGDSAAYFCASSQEVNTGELFFGEGSRLTVL.

The CDR3 is CASSQSTGDTQYF. CDR3 nucleotides: TGTGCCAGCAGCCAGTCGACGGGGGATACGCAGTATTTT. The V gene is TRBV3-1 (or the pseudogene TRBV3-2), the J gene TRBJ2-3; perhaps TRBD2 as D (5 bases). Trimming stripped 3 bases from V and 6 bases from J, with 10 bases between. CDR1 and CDR2 (germline): LGHDT, YNNKEL (reference sequence). The CDR3 covers 13 residues.

This chain connects TRBV7-2 to TRBJ2-5, with D possibly being TRBD2 (6 bases). The CDR3 has 14 amino acids. Germline lookup yields CDR1 SGHTA and CDR2 FQGNSA. V was cut by 2 bases and J by 5 bases, with 12 bases left in between. Here the CDR3 reads CASSLLGGRETQYF. As DNA, the CDR3 is TGTGCCAGCAGCTTATTGGGGGGACGGGAGACCCAGTACTTC. Filled out from reference TRBV7-2 and TRBJ2-5, the complete variable domain reads GAGVSQSPSNKVTEKGKDVELRCDPISGHTALYWYRQSLGQGLEFLIYFQGNSAPDKSGLPSDRFSAERTGGSVSTLTIQRTQQEDSAVYLCASSLLGGRETQYFGPGTRLLVL.

The chain couples TRBV9 to TRBJ2-5, with 8 nucleotides matching TRBD2. V shed 0 bases, J shed 4 bases, and the junction held 11 bases outside the gene matches. Germline-derived CDR1 and CDR2 are SGDLS and YYNGEE. CDR3 length: 17 residues. DNA for the CDR3: TGTGCCAGCAGCGTAGAGGATGGTAGCGGGGCGGGAGAGACCCAGTACTTC. It yields the protein CASSVEDGSGAGETQYF.

The chain recombines TRBV18 with TRBJ2-1; D not resolved. From germline, CDR1 is KGHSH and CDR2 LQKENI. V lost 3 bases and J 10 bases, leaving 10 bases between the germline ends. This CDR3 is built from 12 residues. This CDR3 is CASSPNSEEQFF. CDR3 nucleotide sequence: TGTGCCAGCTCACCCAACTCGGAGGAGCAGTTCTTC.

The rearrangement uses TRBV10-1 and TRBJ2-1; D is perhaps TRBD2 (5 bases). The CDR3 contains 15 residues. Germline values: CDR1 WNHNN, CDR2 SYGVQD (reference sequence). V lost 0 bases to trimming and J lost 0 bases, with 6 bases between them. The CDR3 here is CASSESGDSYNEQFF. CDR3 sequence (DNA): TGCGCCAGCAGTGAGTCCGGGGACTCCTACAATGAGCAGTTCTTC.

The rearrangement links TRBV3-1 (or the pseudogene TRBV3-2) to TRBJ2-1; TRBD2 aligns across 9 bases. Trimming took 8 bases from V and 0 from J; bases not matched to a gene: 8. The CDR3 consists of 16 residues. Germline CDR1 LGHDT, CDR2 YNNKEL (reference sequence). The CDR3 loop reads CASAALAGVSYNEQFF. The CDR3 DNA sequence: TGTGCCAGCGCTGCCTTAGCGGGGGTCTCCTACAATGAGCAGTTCTTC.

The chain has TRBV5-1 and TRBJ2-2; possible D gene TRBD1, 6 bases. The CDR3 sequence is 15 residues long. Germline assignment: CDR1 SGHRS and CDR2 YFSETQ. V lost 3 bases, J lost 2 bases, and 11 bases lay in between. This CDR3 is CASSWLDSNTGELFF. In DNA, the CDR3 is TGCGCCAGCAGCTGGTTGGACAGTAACACCGGGGAGCTGTTTTTT. Looking up the rest from reference TRBV5-1 and TRBJ2-2 gives the full variable domain: KAGVTQTPRYLIKTRGQQVTLSCSPISGHRSVSWYQQTPGQGLQFLFEYFSETQRNKGNFPGRFSGRQFSNSRSEMNVSTLELGDSALYLCASSWLDSNTGELFFGEGSRLTVL.

This chain links TRBV7-3 with TRBJ2-3; 13 bases agree with TRBD2. CDR3 size: 15 residues. J gave up 6 bases and V 6 bases, and 6 bases lay outside the gene matches. The V gene's germline CDR1 is SGHTA and CDR2 FQGTGA. CDR3 loop: CASSSTSGGPDTQYF. The CDR3 nucleotides are TGTGCCAGCAGTTCGACTAGCGGGGGGCCGGATACGCAGTATTTT.

The chain is built from TRBV30 and TRBJ1-2; 10 bases agree with TRBD1. Germline V gives CDR1 GTSNPN, CDR2 SVGIG (reference sequence). The CDR3 is 17 residues long. Unmatched junction bases numbered 15, after V lost 2 bases and J lost 6 bases. DNA of the CDR3: TGTGCCTGGAGTACCTATCTCTCCGGGACAGGGGTGGATGGCTACACCTTC. This encodes CAWSTYLSGTGVDGYTF.

This chain connects TRBV11-3 to TRBJ2-4, with TRBD2 as a possible D gene (5 bases). Germline loops: CDR1 SGHNT, CDR2 YENEEA. This CDR3 is 18 amino acids long. Trimming pared 1 base from V and 1 base from J, leaving 17 bases between. This chain's CDR3 is CASSLGGHRLTAKNIQYF. The DNA of the CDR3 is TGTGCCAGCAGCTTAGGCGGGCACCGACTTACCGCCAAAAACATTCAGTACTTC. Together with reference TRBV11-3 and TRBJ2-4, the CDR3 gives the full variable domain: EAGVVQSPRYKIIEKKQPVAFWCNPISGHNTLYWYLQNLGQGPELLIRYENEEAVDDSQLPKDRFSAERLKGVDSTLKIQPAELGDSAVYLCASSLGGHRLTAKNIQYFGAGTRLSVL.

This clone has a single count. This sequence joins TRBV18 and TRBJ1-4, with 7 bases fitting TRBD1. V shed 3 bases and J 4 bases; nucleotides not matched to a gene: 2. CDR1 and CDR2 (germline): KGHSH, LQKENI. CDR3 length: 14 amino acids. DNA of the CDR3: TGTGCCAGCTCACCGGGACAGATTAATGAAAAACTGTTTTTT. It codes for CASSPGQINEKLFF. The full variable domain, completed using reference TRBV18 and TRBJ1-4, is NAGVMQNPRHLVRRRGQEARLRCSPMKGHSHVYWYRQLPEEGLKFMVYLQKENIIDESGMPKERFSAEFPKEGPSILRIQQVVRGDSAAYFCASSPGQINEKLFFGSGTQLSVL.

In its sample, this clone was seen a few times. The sample holds other DNA sequences that translate to the same CDR3. V gene TRBV7-3 combines with J gene TRBJ2-1; D is uncertain. The CDR3 covers 11 residues. V gave up 2 bases and J gave up 9 bases, with 5 bases separating them. CDR1 and CDR2 (germline): SGHTA, FQGTGA. In DNA form, the CDR3 reads TGTGCCAGCAGCTTAGGCGGTGAGCAGTTCTTC. This codes for CASSLGGEQFF.

This clone was seen only once. The chain recombines TRBV11-2 with TRBJ1-3, with TRBD1 matching over 8 bases. This CDR3 is 19 amino acids long. V lost 5 bases to trimming and J lost 0 bases; unmatched junction nucleotides: 15. The germline V gene has CDR1 SGHAT and CDR2 FQNNGV. The CDR3 here is CASSLTGGKTSYSGNTIYF. The CDR3 nucleotides are TGTGCCAGCAGCCTCACAGGGGGTAAAACGAGCTACTCTGGAAACACCATATATTTT.

The genes are TRBV7-2 and TRBJ1-5; 9 bases align to TRBD1. Germline trimming cut 3 bases from V and 4 bases from J; bases unmatched to any gene: 7. This CDR3 is built from 16 residues. CDR1 SGHTA and CDR2 FQGNSA come from the germline V gene. The CDR3 bases are TGTGCCAGCAGCTTTCGACAGGGGGGCCTTAATCAGCCCCAGCATTTT. Residues: CASSFRQGGLNQPQHF.

This clone has just one count. This chain joins TRBV7-5 and TRBJ2-7; no check of the table's D call, TRBD2, against the DNA was made. TRBV7-5 is noted as a pseudogene. The CDR3 sequence is 17 residues long. The CDR3: CARSVGTSGSPFYEQYF. The CDR3 region has the DNA TGTGCCAGAAGCGTCGGGACTAGCGGGAGCCCGTTCTACGAGCAGTACTTC.

This chain links TRBV7-9 with TRBJ2-1; D is unresolved. The ends were cut back, 0 bases at V and 0 bases at J, with 6 bases in the middle. CDR1 SEHNR and CDR2 FQNEAQ come from the germline V gene (reference sequence). The CDR3 has 15 amino acids. The chain's CDR3 is CASSLAESSYNEQFF. In nucleotides, the CDR3 is TGTGCCAGCAGCTTAGCTGAGAGCTCCTACAATGAGCAGTTCTTC.

The V call is TRBV11-3, the J call TRBJ2-3; D is unclear. Germline CDR1 is SGHNT and CDR2 is YENEEA. The CDR3 extends over 13 amino acids. Trimming stripped 0 bases from V and 10 bases from J, with 11 bases between. CDR3 nucleotide sequence: TGTGCCAGCAGCTTAGATCCTATGCGGCCGCAGTATTTT. This codes for CASSLDPMRPQYF.

The rearrangement joins TRBV5-4 to TRBJ2-6; 8 nucleotides agree with TRBD2. Germline CDR1 SGHNT, CDR2 YYREEE (reference sequence). The J segment lost 0 bases and the V segment lost 2 bases, leaving 4 bases of the junction unmatched. The CDR3 length is 17 residues. Here the CDR3 reads CASSFGGRSSGANVLTF. CDR3 DNA sequence: TGTGCCAGCAGCTTCGGCGGGAGGAGCTCTGGGGCCAACGTCCTGACTTTC. Drawing the rest from reference TRBV5-4 and TRBJ2-6, the complete variable domain is ETGVTQSPTHLIKTRGQQVTLRCSSQSGHNTVSWYQQALGQGPQFIFQYYREEENGRGNFPPRFSGLQFPNYSSELNVNALELDDSALYLCASSFGGRSSGANVLTFGAGSRLTVL.

The V gene is TRBV12-2, the J gene TRBJ2-1; the table's TRBD2 call for D was not verified on the DNA. TRBV12-2 is a known pseudogene. This CDR3 spans 15 amino acids. The CDR3 DNA sequence: TGTGCAAGTCGCTCCCGGGACTCCTCCTACAATGAGCAGTTCTTC. Translating it yields CASRSRDSSYNEQFF.

This chain joins TRBV2 and TRBJ1-1; 9 positions agree with TRBD1. The CDR3 consists of 14 residues. CDR1 and CDR2 from the germline V gene are SNHLY and FYNNEI. The V gene end was trimmed by 4 bases and the J gene end by 6 bases; junction bases not matched to a gene: 6. The CDR3 DNA sequence: TGTGCCAGCAGTGGTCGGACAGGGGTCGCTGAAGCTTTCTTT. It is translated as CASSGRTGVAEAFF.

This chain uses TRBV19 with TRBJ1-6, with a weak D call TRBD1 (5 bases). Germline CDR1 is LNHDA and CDR2 is SQIVND (reference sequence). The V and J ends lost 0 bases and 3 bases respectively, with 9 bases between them. The CDR3 covers 16 residues. The CDR3 protein is CASSIDPTGYNSPLHF. The CDR3 coding sequence is TGTGCCAGTAGTATAGATCCCACAGGCTATAATTCACCCCTCCACTTT.

The gene calls are TRBV25-1 and TRBJ1-1; no clear D. The length of the CDR3 is 15 residues. Germline CDR1 MGHDK, CDR2 SYGVNS. Trimming removed 0 bases from V and 0 bases from J, with 8 bases in between. CDR3 in DNA: TGTGCCAGCAGTGAATACGGAGATATGAACACTGAAGCTTTCTTT. It encodes CASSEYGDMNTEAFF.

The gene calls are TRBV10-2 and TRBJ2-1, with TRBD2 as a possible D gene (6 bases). The germline CDR1 and CDR2 sequences are WSHSY and SAAADI. V was trimmed by 4 bases and J by 8 bases, leaving 18 bases between them. The CDR3 has 15 amino acids. The chain's CDR3 is CASSGGRGHGDEQFF. In DNA form, the CDR3 reads TGCGCCAGCAGTGGCGGGCGGGGTCACGGGGATGAGCAGTTCTTC.

This chain joins TRBV24-1 and TRBJ1-1; D is unclear. Germline V gene data show CDR1 as KGHDR and CDR2 as SFDVKD. The CDR3 contains 11 residues. The CDR3 region is CALSPNPEAFF. The CDR3 nucleotides are TGTGCTCTAAGCCCAAACCCTGAAGCTTTCTTT.

The V and J genes are TRBV27 and TRBJ2-7; the D gene is possibly TRBD1 (5 bases). Germline V gene data show CDR1 as MNHEY and CDR2 as SMNVEV (reference sequence). This CDR3 is built from 14 residues. The V gene lost 6 bases and the J gene lost 1 base, with 13 bases spanning the gap. CDR3 nucleotides: TGTGCCAGCAGCCCCCGTAAGGGGTCCTACGAGCAGTACTTC. This gives the protein CASSPRKGSYEQYF.

The rearrangement links TRBV3-1 (or the pseudogene TRBV3-2) to TRBJ2-3; D is possibly TRBD2 (6 bases). This CDR3 is built from 15 residues. V was shortened by 1 base and J by 5 bases, with 13 bases between the two germline ends. Germline-derived CDR1 and CDR2 are LGHDT and YNNKEL (reference sequence). The CDR3 sequence: CASSQGRPGGDTQYF. The CDR3 coding sequence is TGTGCCAGCAGCCAAGGTCGGCCCGGGGGAGATACGCAGTATTTT.

This clone appeared a few times. V gene TRBV18 combines with J gene TRBJ2-7; 7 bases match TRBD1. Germline trimming cut 2 bases from V and 5 bases from J; bases unmatched to any gene: 9. CDR3 length: 15 amino acids. Germline V gives CDR1 KGHSH, CDR2 LQKENI. CDR3 residues: CASSPGQETSDEQYF. The CDR3 DNA sequence: TGTGCCAGCTCACCAGGACAGGAAACTTCCGACGAGCAGTACTTC. The variable domain in full, with the rest retrieved from reference TRBV18 and TRBJ2-7, is NAGVMQNPRHLVRRRGQEARLRCSPMKGHSHVYWYRQLPEEGLKFMVYLQKENIIDESGMPKERFSAEFPKEGPSILRIQQVVRGDSAAYFCASSPGQETSDEQYFGPGTRLTVT.

V gene TRBV13 combines with J gene TRBJ1-1, with 8 bases lining up with TRBD1. The V and J ends lost 4 bases and 5 bases, in that order; junction bases with no gene match: 6. This CDR3 is 14 amino acids long. Germline-derived CDR1 and CDR2 are PRHDT and FYEKMQ (reference sequence). This CDR3 reads CASSSGQGNTEAFF. CDR3 in DNA: TGTGCCAGCAGCTCCGGACAGGGCAATACTGAAGCTTTCTTT.

This clone is a singleton in its sample. The V and J genes are TRBV9 and TRBJ1-6, with 8 bases lining up with TRBD1. With V trimmed by 4 bases and J by 9 bases, 6 bases remained unmatched. The CDR3 is 14 amino acids. CDR1 is SGDLS and CDR2 is YYNGEE in the germline V gene. The CDR3 coding sequence is TGTGCCAGCAGCCCAACAGGGGGGGGTTCACCCCTCCACTTT. Its protein is CASSPTGGGSPLHF.

This clone was recorded once. The chain is built from TRBV19 and TRBJ1-5; D is ambiguous. Germline loops: CDR1 LNHDA, CDR2 SQIVND (reference sequence). The CDR3 loop spans 12 amino acids. V lost 1 base, J lost 7 bases, and 5 bases lay in between. CDR3 sequence reads: CASSIAGQPQHF. CDR3 DNA sequence: TGTGCCAGTAGTATAGCGGGACAGCCCCAGCATTTT.